Presented here are 24 T cell receptor beta chains from one specimen sequenced in a study of cytomegalovirus exposure and HLA in healthy donors. Produced via immunoSEQ multiplex PCR; TCRdb's table is partial and in-frame only. The sample comprises about 150,000 clones, 80% to 95% of which are singletons, and about 0.7% rests with the top ten. The sample comprised PBMCs. The origin of the receptors is a man aged 18 to 30 in good health and CMV-seronegative.

The gene calls are TRBV5-6 and TRBJ1-2; D not resolved. This CDR3 region has 16 residues. CDR1 and CDR2 from the germline V gene are SGHDT and YYEEEE. Trimming shortened V by 4 bases and J by 2 bases, and 18 bases separated the two germline ends. The CDR3 is CASSPPYSFQNYGYTF. The CDR3 DNA is TGTGCCAGCAGCCCTCCCTACAGTTTCCAAAACTATGGCTACACCTTC.

The rearrangement joins TRBV5-6 to TRBJ2-3; no clear D gene. The length of the CDR3 is 14 residues. Deletions cut 2 bases from V and 2 bases from J, with 9 bases between. Germline V CDR1 and CDR2: SGHDT, YYEEEE. CDR3 residues: CASSFRHTTDTQYF. Written as DNA, the CDR3 is TGTGCCAGCAGCTTTCGACATACCACAGATACGCAGTATTTT.

This chain joins TRBV2 and TRBJ2-2; 7 positions match TRBD1. CDR3 length equals 15 residues. CDR1 SNHLY and CDR2 FYNNEI come from the germline V gene. V lost 10 bases, J lost 3 bases, and 11 bases stayed unmatched. Written as DNA, the CDR3 is TGTGCCACCAAAGTACAGGGGTTGGACACCGGGGAGCTGTTTTTT. It is translated as CATKVQGLDTGELFF.

The V gene is TRBV27, the J gene TRBJ2-1; no reliable D call. Trimming stripped 3 bases from V and 6 bases from J, with 3 bases between. The CDR3 covers 11 residues. The V gene's germline CDR1 is MNHEY and CDR2 SMNVEV (reference sequence). The CDR3 protein is CASSFSNEQFF. The CDR3 DNA sequence: TGTGCCAGCAGTTTCAGCAATGAGCAGTTCTTC.

J is TRBJ1-4 and V is TRBV5-1, with D possibly TRBD1 on 6 matching bases. The CDR3 extends over 15 amino acids. The ends were cut back, 2 bases at V and 3 bases at J, with 11 bases in the middle. CDR1 SGHRS and CDR2 YFSETQ come from the germline V gene. The CDR3 spells CASSLRGAANEKLFF. CDR3 DNA sequence: TGCGCCAGCAGCTTACGGGGGGCGGCTAATGAAAAACTGTTTTTT.

The rearrangement uses TRBV5-4 and TRBJ2-5, with TRBD2 identical over 15 bases. V lost 6 bases, J lost 5 bases, and 11 bases stayed unmatched. This CDR3 region has 17 residues. Per the germline V gene, CDR1 is SGHNT and CDR2 is YYREEE (reference sequence). The CDR3 DNA reads as TGTGCCAGCACCGAGCCCGGACTAGCGGGAGGGTCTGAGACCCAGTACTTC. It yields the protein CASTEPGLAGGSETQYF.

A note on this clone: A read error may account for a junction end that differs from germline. The chain links TRBV7-2 to TRBJ1-4, with a possible D match to TRBD1 (5 bases). The CDR3 totals 14 residues. The germline V gene encodes CDR1 SGHTA and CDR2 FQGNSA. CDR3 DNA sequence: TGTGCCAGCAGCTTAAGAGGGACTACTGAAAAACTGTTTTTT. Translating it yields CASSLRGTTEKLFF.

CDR3 loop: CASSIDPRTNYGYTF. The CDR3, as DNA: TGTGCCAGTAGTATAGATCCCAGAACTAACTATGGCTACACCTTC. The chain joins TRBV19 to TRBJ1-2; no clear D. V was shortened by 0 bases and J by 0 bases, with 8 bases between the two germline ends. This CDR3 region has 15 residues. The germline CDR1 and CDR2 sequences are LNHDA and SQIVND (reference sequence).

The chain employs TRBV4-1 and TRBJ2-1; no firm D call. This CDR3 is 15 amino acids long. The ends were cut back, 2 bases at V and 1 base at J, with 9 bases in the middle. In germline, CDR1 is MGHRA, CDR2 YSYEKL. DNA for the CDR3: TGCGCCAGCAGCCAACCAGGCCCGTCCTACAATGAGCAGTTCTTC. Amino acid sequence: CASSQPGPSYNEQFF.

J is TRBJ1-2 and V is TRBV14; 7 bases are shared with TRBD1. Germline trimming cut 5 bases from V and 5 bases from J; bases unmatched to any gene: 5. Germline assignment: CDR1 SGHDN and CDR2 FVKESK. CDR3 size: 13 residues. CDR3 bases: TGTGCCAGCAGCTCAACAGGGGTTTATGGCTACACCTTC. This encodes CASSSTGVYGYTF.

The V and J genes are TRBV6-4 and TRBJ1-2; 7 bases fit TRBD1. The CDR3 sequence is 14 residues long. Germline trimming cut 3 bases from V and 6 bases from J; bases unmatched to any gene: 7. Germline values: CDR1 MRHNA, CDR2 SNTAGT. CDR3 protein: CASSDTGEEDGYTF. For the CDR3, the DNA is TGTGCCAGCAGTGATACAGGGGAGGAAGATGGCTACACCTTC.

Note on this clone: The sample has other DNA sequences that encode this CDR3 too. This chain joins TRBV5-1 and TRBJ1-4, with D uncertain. The CDR3 consists of 14 residues. Trimming took 4 bases from V and 0 from J, leaving 7 bases between them. Germline CDR1 and CDR2: SGHRS and YFSETQ. DNA for the CDR3: TGCGCCAGCAGCCCGCGGTCAACTAATGAAAAACTGTTTTTT. Translation gives CASSPRSTNEKLFF.

This chain connects TRBV7-6 to TRBJ2-7; 7 nucleotides match TRBD1. V lost 1 base and J lost 0; bases outside the gene matches: 9. This CDR3 contains 17 residues. The germline gives CDR1 SGHVS, CDR2 FNYEAQ. The CDR3 nucleotides are TGTGCCAGCAGCTTAGACTCAGGACAGGTCAGCTCCTACGAGCAGTACTTC. Its translation: CASSLDSGQVSSYEQYF.

This sequence joins TRBV9 and TRBJ1-6; TRBD1 matches 7 bases. J lost 6 bases, V lost 0 bases, and 6 bases had no gene match. CDR3 length: 16 amino acids. Germline V lookup: CDR1 SGDLS, CDR2 YYNGEE. The CDR3 reads CASSVDPGQINSPLHF. CDR3 sequence (DNA): TGTGCCAGCAGCGTAGATCCGGGACAGATTAATTCACCCCTCCACTTT.

V and J are TRBV14 and TRBJ1-2; no clear D. Trimming took off 1 base at V and 7 bases at J, with 10 bases between the two ends. Germline CDR1 reads SGHDN; CDR2 reads FVKESK. CDR3 length: 13 residues. The CDR3 bases are TGTGCCAGCAGCCAAGTGAGCGTTATTGGCTACACCTTC. This sequence encodes CASSQVSVIGYTF. The variable domain in full, completed from reference TRBV14 and TRBJ1-2, reads EAGVTQFPSHSVIEKGQTVTLRCDPISGHDNLYWYRRVMGKEIKFLLHFVKESKQDESGMPNNRFLAERTGGTYSTLKVQPAELEDSGVYFCASSQVSVIGYTFGSGTRLTVV.

CDR3 loop: CASSFVHRPLRGLRHNEQFF. The CDR3 bases are TGTGCCAGCAGTTTCGTGCATCGCCCTCTGCGGGGGCTGCGGCACAATGAGCAGTTCTTC. V is TRBV27 and J is TRBJ2-1; possibly TRBD2 for D (7 bases). Germline V gives CDR1 MNHEY, CDR2 SMNVEV (reference sequence). Trimming took 3 bases from V and 5 from J, leaving 29 bases between them. CDR3 length equals 20 residues.

The V and J genes are TRBV6-6 and TRBJ2-1, with a weak D call TRBD2 (7 bases). The germline CDR1 and CDR2 sequences are MNHNY and SVGAGI (reference sequence). V dropped 0 bases and J dropped 2 bases, with 11 bases sitting between them. The CDR3 runs to 16 residues. The CDR3 bases are TGTGCCAGCAGTTACTCGCCGGGGGGCCCCTACAATGAGCAGTTCTTC. Amino acid sequence: CASSYSPGGPYNEQFF.

The chain combines TRBV16 with TRBJ1-5, with 11 bases that match TRBD1. The length of the CDR3 is 15 residues. V lost 1 base and J lost 5; bases outside the gene matches: 1. From germline, CDR1 is KGHSY and CDR2 FQNENV. CDR3 residues: CASSQWGQGDQPQHF. Here the CDR3 DNA reads TGTGCCAGCAGCCAATGGGGACAGGGGGATCAGCCCCAGCATTTT.

The J gene is TRBJ2-7, the V gene TRBV7-2; TRBD1 aligns across 9 bases. CDR3 size: 15 residues. Germline values: CDR1 SGHTA, CDR2 FQGNSA. V was clipped by 3 bases and J by 6 bases; unmatched bases: 9. The CDR3 protein is CASSLGTGILGEQYV. CDR3 DNA: TGTGCCAGCAGCTTGGGGACAGGGATTTTGGGCGAGCAGTACGTC.

CDR3 region: CASSIGNYYGYTF. CDR3 DNA: TGTGCCAGTAGTATAGGCAACTACTATGGCTACACCTTC. The chain recombines TRBV19 with TRBJ1-2; D remains ambiguous. Trimming removed 1 base at V and 3 bases at J, with 6 bases between. The CDR3 is made up of 13 amino acids. Germline V gene sequence: CDR1 LNHDA, CDR2 SQIVND (reference sequence).

The chain is built from TRBV2 and TRBJ2-1; 10 nucleotides align to TRBD1. This CDR3 has 15 residues. Looked up from germline, CDR1 is SNHLY and CDR2 is FYNNEI. J was trimmed by 4 bases and V by 5 bases; bases with no gene match: 5. The DNA for the CDR3 is TGTGCCAGCAGTACGGGACAGGGGTTTTACAATGAGCAGTTCTTC. Protein: CASSTGQGFYNEQFF.

J is TRBJ2-7 and V is TRBV11-3; TRBD2 agrees at 8 bases. The CDR3 is 16 amino acids. With 5 bases clipped from V and 3 bases from J, the junction kept 12 bases outside the gene matches. The germline CDR1 and CDR2 sequences are SGHNT and YENEEA. CDR3 sequence reads: CASSPGQGLGLYEQYF. The CDR3 DNA follows: TGTGCCAGCAGCCCCGGTCAGGGACTAGGACTCTACGAGCAGTACTTC. The full variable domain, its missing parts supplied by reference TRBV11-3 and TRBJ2-7, is EAGVVQSPRYKIIEKKQPVAFWCNPISGHNTLYWYLQNLGQGPELLIRYENEEAVDDSQLPKDRFSAERLKGVDSTLKIQPAELGDSAVYLCASSPGQGLGLYEQYFGPGTRLTVT.

V is TRBV7-2 and J is TRBJ2-3; 8 bases align to TRBD2. Trimming cost V 5 bases and J 5 bases; bases outside gene matches: 12. Germline V lookup: CDR1 SGHTA, CDR2 FQGNSA. This CDR3 comprises 16 residues. CDR3 region: CASSKIVGLAGDTQYF. In DNA, the CDR3 is TGTGCCAGCAGCAAAATAGTGGGCCTAGCGGGAGATACGCAGTATTTT.

V and J are TRBV5-1 and TRBJ2-2, with D tentatively TRBD1 (5 bases). This CDR3 has 16 amino acids. CDR1 and CDR2 from the germline V gene are SGHRS and YFSETQ. Trimming shortened V by 0 bases and J by 3 bases, and 12 bases separated the two germline ends. CDR3 region: CASSLGAGLYTGELFF. The CDR3 DNA follows: TGCGCCAGCAGCTTGGGGGCAGGGTTGTACACCGGGGAGCTGTTTTTT.